Following are 25 T cell receptor beta chains from one sample sequenced in a study of tumor and adjacent non-tumor tissue in lung cancer (dated by TCRdb to 2016 to 2019). To prepare the library, multiplex PCR was applied. The instrument was an Illumina HiSeq 2500. TCRbeta libraries were built by three rounds of nested PCR using primers (Table S4), following protocols modified from ARM-PCR. TCRdb reworked the public reads: Q25 trimming with fastp, MiXCR clone assembly, productive beta chains retained. For every CDR3 protein sequence, its rows merge into one entry that carries the most common genes and DNA. The sample yields approximately 76,000 distinct CDR3 sequences; around 70% were counted once. In total, the top ten clones hold roughly an eighth of the sample. RNA was isolated from bulk unsorted tissue, and RNA quality was assessed with a NanoDrop ND-1000 and an Agilent 2100. Input material: lung tumor tissue. The receptors were sampled from an older woman with non-small cell lung cancer.

Points on this clonotype: Compared with germline, one end of the junction differs, possibly owing to a read error. The J gene is TRBJ2-3, the V gene TRBV12-3 or TRBV12-4; 7 bases match TRBD1. This CDR3 spans 15 amino acids. This CDR3 is CASNKTGESTDMQYF. The CDR3 DNA sequence: TGTGCCAGCAATAAAACAGGGGAGAGCACAGATATGCAGTATTTT.

V gene TRBV7-8 combines with J gene TRBJ1-5; 10 bases fit TRBD1. The ends lost 5 bases at V and 4 bases at J; junction bases unmatched: 8. Germline assignment: CDR1 SGHVS and CDR2 FQNEAQ. The CDR3 spans 16 residues. CDR3 sequence (DNA): TGTGCCAGCAGCCGAGACCGGGACAGGGGTAATCAGCCCCAGCATTTT. Amino acids: CASSRDRDRGNQPQHF.

Turning to this clonotype: A much larger clonotype is one base distant, so this may be a read error. This chain links TRBV11-1 with TRBJ2-1; tentatively, D is TRBD1 (6 bases). This CDR3 comprises 14 residues. CDR1 is SGHAT, CDR2 FQDESV, per germline (reference sequence). CDR3 in amino acids: CASNLERTDNEQFF. The DNA of the CDR3 is TGTGCCAGCAACTTAGAACGGACAGACAATGAGCAGTTCTTC.

This clonotype has a handful of counts. This chain joins TRBV29-1 and TRBJ1-2; the D is unclear. The CDR3 contains 16 residues. Trimming removed 7 bases at V and 4 bases at J, with 25 bases between. Germline V CDR1 and CDR2: SQVTM, ANQGSEA. The CDR3 loop reads CSAMTREAGSAYGYTF. Here the CDR3 DNA reads TGCAGCGCTATGACAAGGGAGGCAGGATCCGCCTATGGCTACACCTTC.

The chain combines TRBV6-1 with TRBJ1-1; a weak D match, TRBD1 (6 bases). Germline values: CDR1 MNHNS, CDR2 SASEGT. The CDR3 spans 17 residues. V lost 2 bases and J 5 bases, leaving 21 bases between the germline ends. CDR3 bases: TGTGCCAGCAGTGAACGGGGGCGGAGGATTTTGGATACTGAAGCTTTCTTT. Protein product: CASSERGRRILDTEAFF.

As regards this clonotype: Possible read error: a much larger clone is one base away. V is TRBV5-6 and J is TRBJ2-7, with D maybe TRBD1 (6 bases). This CDR3 has 15 amino acids. The germline V gene has CDR1 SGHDT and CDR2 YYEEEE. CDR3 DNA: TGTGCCAGCAGCTTCGGAGACAGGCCTTCCTACGAGCACTACTTC. Amino acid sequence: CASSFGDRPSYEHYF.

This clonotype has a count of ten or more. The chain carries TRBV4-1 and TRBJ1-5; TRBD1 is a possible D gene (5 bases). This CDR3 is 14 amino acids long. Germline CDR1 is MGHRA and CDR2 is YSYEKL. V lost 6 bases to trimming and J lost 0 bases, with 9 bases between them. The CDR3 protein is CASRQVFSNQPQHF. As DNA, the CDR3 is TGCGCCAGCAGACAGGTCTTTAGCAATCAGCCCCAGCATTTT.

This clonotype came up many times. The genes are TRBV5-1 and TRBJ2-2; D uncertain. The CDR3 length is 16 residues. Germline V gene sequence: CDR1 SGHRS, CDR2 YFSETQ. Trimming shortened V by 3 bases and J by 5 bases, and 17 bases separated the two germline ends. In nucleotides, the CDR3 is TGCGCCAGCAGCTGGACCGGAGACGGTTCTACCGGGGAGCTGTTTTTT. Its protein product is CASSWTGDGSTGELFF.

This chain links TRBV10-1 with TRBJ2-1; the D gene is possibly TRBD1 (5 bases). There are 16 residues in the CDR3. The V gene's germline CDR1 is WNHNN and CDR2 SYGVQD (reference sequence). The germline V and J ends were trimmed by 8 bases and 4 bases, with 21 bases remaining between them. The DNA for the CDR3 is TGCGCCAGCTGTGGACCCGGCCATGGGGCTTACAATGAGCAGTTCTTC. It yields the protein CASCGPGHGAYNEQFF.

On this clonotype itself: One end of the junction varies from germline; a read error may be responsible. This chain uses TRBV10-3 with TRBJ2-2; 8 positions agree with TRBD2. The CDR3 loop spans 16 amino acids. The V gene's germline CDR1 is ENHRY and CDR2 SYGVKD. CDR3 DNA: TGTGCCATCCGACGAACTAGCGGCTCGAACACTGGGGGGCTGTTTTTT. Protein: CAIRRTSGSNTGGLFF.

The count of this clonotype is one. Mismatch with germline at one junction end may stem from a read error. The chain joins TRBV6-6 to TRBJ2-7; D might be TRBD2 (5 bases). The CDR3 is 12 amino acids. The germline CDR1 and CDR2 sequences are MNHNY and SVGAGI (reference sequence). The DNA for the CDR3 is TGTGCCAACAGTTGGGAGTCCTATGAGCAGTACTTC. Amino acid sequence: CANSWESYEQYF.

The chain combines TRBV5-6 with TRBJ2-5; D possibly uses TRBD1 or TRBD2 (5 bases each). CDR3 length: 17 amino acids. Between the trimmed V and J ends, which lost 1 base and 5 bases, there was a span of 21 bases. CDR1 is SGHDT and CDR2 is YYEEEE in the germline V gene. The CDR3 sequence: CASSLRQRAVPRETQYF. DNA for the CDR3: TGTGCCAGCAGCTTGAGACAGAGGGCCGTTCCTCGTGAGACCCAGTACTTC.

V usage is TRBV7-2 and J usage is TRBJ2-3; 8 bases fit TRBD2. The CDR3 is 17 amino acids. Germline V gives CDR1 SGHTA, CDR2 FQGNSA. Trimming took 5 bases from V and 2 from J; bases not matched to a gene: 12. CDR3 protein: CASSLTLAGPSTDTQYF. CDR3 sequence (DNA): TGTGCCAGCAGCCTAACCTTAGCGGGGCCCTCCACAGATACGCAGTATTTT.

To note about this clonotype: A read error may produce the germline difference seen at one junction end. The rearrangement uses TRBV29-1 and TRBJ2-7, with no clear D. CDR1 is SQVTM, CDR2 ANQGSEA, per germline. The CDR3 consists of 14 residues. The CDR3 DNA follows: TGCAGTGTTGAAGATGCTTGGAAAAGCGACGAGCAGTACTTC. Its translation is CSVEDAWKSDEQYF.

The rearrangement uses TRBV6-1 and TRBJ1-1; the D gene is possibly TRBD1 (5 bases). Germline CDR1 reads MNHNS; CDR2 reads SASEGT. The V end was cut by 6 bases, the J end by 2 bases, with 16 bases between. The CDR3 is 15 residues long. The CDR3, as DNA: TGTGCCAGCAGCCCGACCGGGGCAGGCAACACTGAAGCTTTCTTT. Protein product: CASSPTGAGNTEAFF.

Of note for this clonotype: At one end the junction does not follow the germline gene, possibly because of a read error. This chain uses TRBV5-6 with TRBJ1-2; 7 bases fit TRBD1. Germline V gene data show CDR1 as SGHDT and CDR2 as YYEEEE. There are 12 residues in the CDR3. The CDR3, as DNA: TGTGCCAGGAGCATGGGGGACAGCGGCTGCACCTTC. As protein: CARSMGDSGCTF.

Comment on this clonotype: Possible read error: a much larger clone is one base away. The J gene is TRBJ2-7, the V gene TRBV28, with D unclear. Looked up from germline, CDR1 is MDHEN and CDR2 is SYDVKM. This CDR3 spans 12 amino acids. The CDR3 DNA is TGTGCCAGCGGTTTATCATGGGTCGAGCAGTACTTC. Translating gives CASGLSWVEQYF. Supplemented by reference TRBV28 and TRBJ2-7, the full variable domain reads DVKVTQSSRYLVKRTGEKVFLECVQDMDHENMFWYRQDPGLGLRLIYFSYDVKMKEKGDIPEGYSVSREKKERFSLILESASTNQTSMYLCASGLSWVEQYFGPGTRLTVT.

With respect to this clonotype: A read error may explain this, as a much larger clone is one base away. The chain employs TRBV7-8 and TRBJ1-1; 8 bases line up with TRBD1. The CDR3 contains 13 residues. CDR1 is SGHVS, CDR2 FQNEAQ, per germline. The DNA for the CDR3 is TGTACCAGCAGCTTAACGGGGGACAGGGAAGCTTTCTTT. Translation: CTSSLTGDREAFF. Supplemented by reference TRBV7-8 and TRBJ1-1, the full variable domain reads GAGVSQSPRYKVAKRGQDVALRCDPISGHVSLFWYQQALGQGPEFLTYFQNEAQLDKSGLPSDRFFAERPEGSVSTLKIQRTQQEDSAVYLCTSSLTGDREAFFGQGTRLTVV.

This clonotype was observed a single time. The CDR3 does not end in the conserved phenylalanine or tryptophan, so this is likely a read error. V usage is TRBV11-2 and J usage is TRBJ2-1; TRBD2 matches at 10 bases. This CDR3 is 16 amino acids long. Germline trimming cut 5 bases from V and 3 bases from J; bases unmatched to any gene: 7. Looked up from germline, CDR1 is SGHAT and CDR2 is FQNNGV. The CDR3 DNA follows: TGTGCCAGCAGCCGGACTAGCGGCAACTACTACAATGAGCAGTTCGTC. Its translation: CASSRTSGNYYNEQFV.

As to this clonotype: This may be a read error, as it is one base from a much larger clone. The chain joins TRBV5-1 to TRBJ2-7; weak D call: TRBD1 (5 bases). The V end was cut by 4 bases, the J end by 4 bases, with 24 bases between. The CDR3 runs to 17 residues. Germline V lookup: CDR1 SGHRS, CDR2 YFSETQ. Here the CDR3 reads CASSRRADKGPAYEQYF. CDR3 in DNA: TGCGCCAGCAGCCGTAGGGCCGACAAGGGGCCAGCATACGAGCAGTACTTC.

This clonotype was counted many times. The genes are TRBV28 and TRBJ2-5; 8 positions agree with TRBD2. This CDR3 contains 16 residues. The trim removed 5 bases at V and 2 bases at J, leaving 10 bases unmatched. The germline V gene encodes CDR1 MDHEN and CDR2 SYDVKM. The CDR3 sequence: CASSTPHAGGQETQYF. DNA for the CDR3: TGTGCCAGCAGTACACCTCACGCGGGAGGACAAGAGACCCAGTACTTC.

As concerns this clonotype: Sequence at one end of the junction differs from germline and may be a read error. The chain recombines TRBV6-1 with TRBJ2-1; no reliable D call. The CDR3 is 15 residues long. The germline V gene encodes CDR1 MNHNS and CDR2 SASEGT. The CDR3 reads CASSEAPRPYNEQFF. The CDR3, as DNA: TGTGCCAGCAGTGAAGCCCCAAGGCCCTACAATGAGCAATTCTTC.

Notes on this clonotype: No conserved phenylalanine or tryptophan is present at the end of the CDR3, so a read error is the likely explanation. The chain links TRBV6-5 to TRBJ2-1; maybe TRBD2 (5 bases). The CDR3 totals 15 residues. The germline gives CDR1 MNHEY, CDR2 SVGAGI. CDR3 coding DNA: TGTGCTAGCAGTGAAGCGGAAAGCTCCTACAATGAGCAGTTCGTC. As protein: CASSEAESSYNEQFV.

The CDR3 loop is CASSYLGEVQDTQYF. The CDR3 region has the DNA TGTGCCAGCAGTTATTTGGGGGAGGTGCAAGATACGCAGTATTTT. This chain joins TRBV6-2 or TRBV6-3 and TRBJ2-3, with D possibly TRBD2 on 6 matching bases. Germline assignment: CDR1 MNHEY and CDR2 SVGEGT. V was clipped by 3 bases and J by 5 bases, with 15 bases between them. The CDR3 contains 15 residues.

This clonotype is medium-sized within its sample. CDR3 bases: TGCAGCGTTGGGGGGGGGTCTAATGAAAAACTGTTTTTT. Translating it yields CSVGGGSNEKLFF. V is TRBV29-1 and J is TRBJ1-4; a weak D match, TRBD1 (5 bases). This CDR3 has 13 amino acids. Germline assignment: CDR1 SQVTM and CDR2 ANQGSEA. V shed 4 bases and J shed 3 bases, with 9 bases lying between them.